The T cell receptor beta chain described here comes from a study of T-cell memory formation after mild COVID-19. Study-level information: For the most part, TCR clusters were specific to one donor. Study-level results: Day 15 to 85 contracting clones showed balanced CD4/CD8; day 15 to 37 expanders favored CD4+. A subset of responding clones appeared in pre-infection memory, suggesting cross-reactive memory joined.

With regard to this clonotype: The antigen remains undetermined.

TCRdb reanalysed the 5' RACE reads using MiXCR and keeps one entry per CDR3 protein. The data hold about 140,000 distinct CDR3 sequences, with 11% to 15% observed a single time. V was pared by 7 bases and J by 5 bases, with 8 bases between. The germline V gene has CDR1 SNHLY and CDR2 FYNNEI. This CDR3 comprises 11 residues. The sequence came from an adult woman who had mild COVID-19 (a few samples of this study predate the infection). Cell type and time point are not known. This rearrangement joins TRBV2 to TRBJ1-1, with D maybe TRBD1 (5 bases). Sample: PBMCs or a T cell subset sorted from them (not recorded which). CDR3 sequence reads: CASTRGTEAFF. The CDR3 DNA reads TGTGCCAGCACACGGGGGACTGAAGCTTTCTTT.